The 26 T cell receptor beta chains presented below share a single source sample, sequenced in a study of blood T cell repertoires in COVID-19. Some clones are missing from TCRdb's copy, which holds only in-frame ones; the method was immunoSEQ multiplex PCR. The sample lists approximately 260,000 clones; roughly nine tenths were seen once. The sample was peripheral blood. Receptor source: a man aged 45-65 years with acute or convalescent COVID-19.

This clone was counted once. The CDR3 sequence: CASTSIPGREKLFF. CDR3 in DNA: TGTGCCAGTACCTCCATACCAGGGAGGGAAAAACTGTTTTTT. The rearrangement links TRBV19 to TRBJ1-4; TRBD1 might be the D (5 bases). The ends were cut back, 7 bases at V and 8 bases at J, with 17 bases in the middle. Per the germline V gene, CDR1 is LNHDA and CDR2 is SQIVND (reference sequence). This CDR3 has 14 amino acids.

This chain links TRBV19 with TRBJ2-5; the D gene is possibly TRBD2 (6 bases). Germline lookup yields CDR1 LNHDA and CDR2 SQIVND (reference sequence). Trimming shortened V by 5 bases and J by 1 base, and 14 bases separated the two germline ends. The CDR3 totals 15 residues. The DNA of the CDR3 is TGTGCCAGTAGTTCCCAAGGAGGGGTCCAAGAGACCCAGTACTTC. Amino acid sequence: CASSSQGGVQETQYF.

The chain recombines TRBV5-1 with TRBJ2-7; the match to TRBD1 covers 8 bases. Germline V gene lookup returns CDR1 SGHRS and CDR2 YFSETQ. This CDR3 has 15 amino acids. Losses at the gene ends were 5 bases for V and 2 bases for J; bases not matched to a gene: 9. CDR3 residues: CASRQGGGFTYEQYF. The CDR3 DNA is TGCGCCAGCAGACAGGGGGGCGGATTCACCTACGAGCAGTACTTC.

The J gene is TRBJ1-6, the V gene TRBV6-5; no clear D gene. This CDR3 contains 14 residues. The V end lost 2 bases, the J end lost 5 bases, and 7 bases lay between the germline ends. Germline V lookup: CDR1 MNHEY, CDR2 SVGAGI. The CDR3 is CASSYREDNSPLHF. CDR3 DNA sequence: TGTGCCAGCAGTTACAGGGAGGATAATTCACCCCTCCACTTT.

The rearrangement uses TRBV2 and TRBJ2-7, with 9 bases lining up with TRBD1. The junction had 8 bases not matched to a gene; V was cut back by 7 bases and J by 4 bases. CDR1 SNHLY and CDR2 FYNNEI come from the germline V gene. The CDR3 runs to 14 residues. CDR3 DNA: TGTGCCAGCACTCGGGACAGGGTAGGTTACGAGCAGTACTTC. Protein: CASTRDRVGYEQYF.

V usage is TRBV6-2 or TRBV6-3 and J usage is TRBJ1-4, with D unclear. V was clipped by 4 bases and J by 8 bases, with 17 bases between them. Per germline, CDR1 MNHEY and CDR2 SVGEGT. The CDR3 runs to 15 residues. The CDR3 nucleotides read TGTGCCAGCAGTTTCAGAGAGACTGTTCCGGAAAAACTGTTTTTT. Translation gives CASSFRETVPEKLFF.

The V and J genes are TRBV9 and TRBJ1-3; TRBD1 is a possible D gene (6 bases). Between the trimmed V and J ends, which lost 0 bases and 3 bases, there was a span of 10 bases. The CDR3 has 15 amino acids. The germline V gene encodes CDR1 SGDLS and CDR2 YYNGEE. In DNA form, the CDR3 reads TGTGCCAGCAGCGTAGTAGGGGGGGTTGGAAACACCATATATTTT. As protein: CASSVVGGVGNTIYF.

The J gene is TRBJ1-5, the V gene TRBV19, with D possibly TRBD1 on 6 matching bases. The germline V gene has CDR1 LNHDA and CDR2 SQIVND (reference sequence). This CDR3 comprises 14 residues. V lost 7 bases and J lost 7, with 17 bases in between. For the CDR3, the DNA is TGTGCCAGTACCCCCTCAGGGACAAGCCAGCCCCAGCATTTT. Encoded protein: CASTPSGTSQPQHF.

V is TRBV3-1 (or the pseudogene TRBV3-2) and J is TRBJ1-3; no firm D call. V lost 3 bases to trimming and J lost 0 bases, with 12 bases between them. CDR3 size: 16 residues. Germline-derived CDR1 and CDR2 are LGHDT and YNNKEL (reference sequence). DNA for the CDR3: TGTGCCAGCAGCCACCTTACAGCTCCCTCTGGAAACACCATATATTTT. Its protein is CASSHLTAPSGNTIYF.

The chain recombines TRBV10-1 with TRBJ1-6; 8 nucleotides match TRBD1. Trimming cost V 5 bases and J 7 bases; bases outside gene matches: 4. The CDR3 length is 14 residues. Germline V lookup: CDR1 WNHNN, CDR2 SYGVQD (reference sequence). The CDR3 sequence: CASSPGTGNSPLHF. Written as DNA, the CDR3 is TGCGCCAGCAGTCCGGGGACAGGCAATTCACCCCTCCACTTT.

The chain recombines TRBV12-5 with TRBJ2-1; TRBD1 matches at 9 bases. The CDR3 loop spans 17 amino acids. The V and J ends lost 6 bases and 3 bases, in that order; junction bases with no gene match: 12. Germline V CDR1 and CDR2: LGHNT, FRNRAP. This CDR3 reads CASGPRTGVVDYNEQFF. The CDR3, as DNA: TGTGCTAGTGGACCACGGACAGGGGTCGTCGACTACAATGAGCAGTTCTTC.

The chain uses TRBV12-5 and TRBJ2-7; 8 nucleotides align to TRBD1. V lost 7 bases and J lost 0; bases outside the gene matches: 5. The CDR3 totals 14 residues. Looked up from germline, CDR1 is LGHNT and CDR2 is FRNRAP. The CDR3 spells CASATDRGSYEQYF. CDR3 nucleotide sequence: TGTGCTAGTGCCACAGACAGGGGCTCCTACGAGCAGTACTTC.

The rearrangement uses TRBV11-2 and TRBJ1-1; D is possibly TRBD1 (5 bases). Trimming took off 5 bases at V and 0 bases at J, with 13 bases between the two ends. Per germline, CDR1 SGHAT and CDR2 FQNNGV. The CDR3 runs 15 residues. The CDR3 protein is CASSTPTRVNTEAFF. For the CDR3, the DNA is TGTGCCAGCAGCACACCTACCAGGGTGAACACTGAAGCTTTCTTT.

This clone appeared a single time. This chain joins TRBV14 and TRBJ1-2; no firm D call. Germline V lookup: CDR1 SGHDN, CDR2 FVKESK. The CDR3 consists of 14 residues. The germline V and J ends were trimmed by 4 bases and 4 bases, with 13 bases remaining between them. In DNA, the CDR3 is TGTGCCAGCAGCCCCCGGCAGACTCGCTATGGCTACACCTTC. This codes for CASSPRQTRYGYTF.

CDR3 protein: CASSLVAAGETQYF. The CDR3 nucleotides read TGTGCCAGCAGCTTGGTTGCCGCGGGCGAGACCCAGTACTTC. This chain uses TRBV5-6 with TRBJ2-5; weak D call: TRBD2 (5 bases). V lost 0 bases and J lost 5, with 11 bases in between. Germline CDR1 reads SGHDT; CDR2 reads YYEEEE. The CDR3 sequence is 14 residues long.

The chain is built from TRBV11-2 and TRBJ1-1; 9 bases match TRBD1. The CDR3 runs to 15 residues. V dropped 2 bases and J dropped 3; count of bases not matched to a gene: 4. The germline V gene encodes CDR1 SGHAT and CDR2 FQNNGV. Here the CDR3 reads CASSLYRGRDTEAFF. The DNA of the CDR3 is TGTGCCAGCAGCTTATACAGGGGGCGGGACACTGAAGCTTTCTTT. Full variable domain (remainder filled in from reference TRBV11-2 and TRBJ1-1): EAGVAQSPRYKIIEKRQSVAFWCNPISGHATLYWYQQILGQGPKLLIQFQNNGVVDDSQLPKDRFSAERLKGVDSTLKIQPAKLEDSAVYLCASSLYRGRDTEAFFGQGTRLTVV.

The chain has TRBV3-1 (or the pseudogene TRBV3-2) and TRBJ1-4; D is ambiguous. The V end was cut by 4 bases, the J end by 1 base, with 7 bases between. Looked up from germline, CDR1 is LGHDT and CDR2 is YNNKEL (reference sequence). The CDR3 loop spans 14 amino acids. The DNA for the CDR3 is TGTGCCAGCAGCCGACACCAAACTAATGAAAAACTGTTTTTT. Amino acids: CASSRHQTNEKLFF.

J is TRBJ1-1 and V is TRBV20-1, with D hard to call. Germline V gene data show CDR1 as DFQATT and CDR2 as SNEGSKA (reference sequence). The CDR3 covers 11 residues. V dropped 5 bases and J dropped 0 bases, with 4 bases sitting between them. This CDR3 reads CSASMNTEAFF. CDR3 in DNA: TGCAGTGCTTCCATGAACACTGAAGCTTTCTTT.

This chain connects TRBV5-6 to TRBJ2-2; D may be TRBD2 (6 bases). V was clipped by 1 base and J by 5 bases, with 9 bases between them. Germline V gene lookup returns CDR1 SGHDT and CDR2 YYEEEE. CDR3 length: 14 amino acids. The CDR3, as DNA: TGTGCCAGCAGCTTGTTTGGGGGGACCGGGGAGCTGTTTTTT. Translated: CASSLFGGTGELFF.

The genes are TRBV5-1 and TRBJ1-1; 9 positions agree with TRBD1. In germline, CDR1 is SGHRS, CDR2 YFSETQ. This CDR3 contains 15 residues. V lost 0 bases, J lost 4 bases, and 4 bases stayed unmatched. The CDR3 DNA follows: TGCGCCAGCAGCTTGGCCGACAGGGGGGGCACTGAAGCTTTCTTT. Protein: CASSLADRGGTEAFF.

V and J are TRBV18 and TRBJ1-3; 7 bases align to TRBD1. Looked up from germline, CDR1 is KGHSH and CDR2 is LQKENI. J lost 3 bases, V lost 2 bases, and 1 base had no gene match. CDR3 length: 14 amino acids. CDR3 DNA sequence: TGTGCCAGCTCACCATCAGGGGGTGGAAACACCATATATTTT. Translation gives CASSPSGGGNTIYF.

The chain combines TRBV27 with TRBJ1-3; no firm D call. The V and J ends lost 5 bases and 1 base respectively, with 12 bases between them. Germline values: CDR1 MNHEY, CDR2 SMNVEV (reference sequence). This CDR3 has 15 amino acids. The CDR3 sequence is CASSERHASGNTIYF. Written as DNA, the CDR3 is TGTGCCAGCAGTGAGAGGCACGCTTCTGGAAACACCATATATTTT.

The chain employs TRBV5-4 and TRBJ2-2, with a possible D match to TRBD2 (6 bases). The CDR3 extends over 15 amino acids. V lost 1 base to trimming and J lost 7 bases, with 14 bases between them. Germline values: CDR1 SGHNT, CDR2 YYREEE (reference sequence). The CDR3 DNA sequence: TGTGCCAGCAGCTTGTCCAAGGGACTTATCGGGGAGCTGTTTTTT. Protein product: CASSLSKGLIGELFF.

This clone was detected once. The V gene is TRBV2, the J gene TRBJ1-5; weak D call: TRBD1 (6 bases). CDR1 is SNHLY and CDR2 is FYNNEI in the germline V gene. The CDR3 has 15 amino acids. V was cut by 3 bases and J by 2 bases, with 11 bases left in between. The CDR3 nucleotides read TGTGCCAGCAGTGATGACAGGTTAGGCAATCAGCCCCAGCATTTT. It encodes CASSDDRLGNQPQHF. Supplemented by reference TRBV2 and TRBJ1-5, the full variable domain reads EPEVTQTPSHQVTQMGQEVILRCVPISNHLYFYWYRQILGQKVEFLVSFYNNEISEKSEIFDDQFSVERPDGSNFTLKIRSTKLEDSAMYFCASSDDRLGNQPQHFGDGTRLSIL.

The chain is built from TRBV5-5 and TRBJ2-3; a weak D match, TRBD2 (6 bases). Trimming pared 4 bases from V and 4 bases from J, leaving 19 bases between. Germline lookup yields CDR1 SGHKS and CDR2 YYEKEE (reference sequence). CDR3 length: 16 residues. The CDR3, as DNA: TGTGCCAGCAGCCCCGACCGGGACTTGGGGGCAGATACGCAGTATTTT. Protein: CASSPDRDLGADTQYF.

The V and J genes are TRBV7-9 and TRBJ2-7, with TRBD1 matching over 9 bases. Germline loops: CDR1 SEHNR, CDR2 FQNEAQ (reference sequence). The CDR3 totals 16 residues. With 1 base clipped from V and 2 bases from J, the junction kept 6 bases outside the gene matches. The CDR3 loop reads CASSLVLTGGTYEQYF. CDR3 DNA: TGTGCCAGCAGCTTAGTTTTGACAGGGGGAACCTACGAGCAGTACTTC.